These 8 T cell receptor beta chains share one sample of origin, sequenced in a study of T cell repertoires in cytomegalovirus infection. In TCRdb, the reads were re-called with MiXCR into one record per CDR3 protein. This table has approximately 470,000 distinct CDR3 sequences, about 44% appearing once. These receptors' targets are unknown. The material was cultured PBMCs, obtained from culture after CMV antigen stimulation. All receptors derive from a human donor in good health (CMV status not recorded). Some clones in this sample may be carry-over from other donors' samples.

The chain employs TRBV18 and TRBJ2-4, with 10 nucleotides matching TRBD1. V lost 5 bases, J lost 5 bases, and 6 bases stayed unmatched. Germline CDR1 and CDR2: KGHSH and LQKENI. There are 15 residues in the CDR3. The CDR3 loop is CASSTTGGGQNIQYF. The CDR3 DNA is TGTGCCAGCTCAACGACAGGGGGCGGACAAAACATTCAGTACTTC.

The chain links TRBV5-1 to TRBJ1-1; D ambiguous. The CDR3 extends over 14 amino acids. The V and J ends lost 3 bases and 1 base respectively, with 10 bases between them. Germline V CDR1 and CDR2: SGHRS, YFSETQ. The CDR3 reads CASSSNLRNTEAFF. Here the CDR3 DNA reads TGCGCCAGCAGCTCTAATTTAAGGAACACTGAAGCTTTCTTT.

This clonotype was counted between two and nine times. V is TRBV2 and J is TRBJ2-4; D possibly corresponds to TRBD2 (6 bases). Per germline, CDR1 SNHLY and CDR2 FYNNEI. Trimming cost V 6 bases and J 10 bases, with 25 bases left between them. The CDR3 covers 16 residues. In DNA, the CDR3 is TGTGCCAGCAGGACTAGTAATGGCGGCCTGGGCGAAATTCAGTACTTC. Its protein product is CASRTSNGGLGEIQYF.

The V call is TRBV6-5, the J call TRBJ2-5; D possibly corresponds to TRBD1 (5 bases). The V end lost 2 bases, the J end lost 9 bases, and 13 bases lay between the germline ends. The germline V gene has CDR1 MNHEY and CDR2 SVGAGI. This CDR3 spans 13 amino acids. The CDR3 region is CASSYDSTRAQYF. For the CDR3, the DNA is TGTGCCAGCAGTTACGATAGCACCAGGGCCCAGTACTTC.

The genes are TRBV12-3 or TRBV12-4 and TRBJ1-2; D not resolved. V was clipped by 3 bases and J by 5 bases, with 10 bases between them. The CDR3 consists of 13 residues. CDR3 coding DNA: TGTGCCAGCAGTTTTAGTCCCCGATATGGCTACACCTTC. This gives the protein CASSFSPRYGYTF.

In its sample, this clonotype was seen a few times. The chain uses TRBV4-1 and TRBJ2-3; no definite D call. Germline CDR1 MGHRA, CDR2 YSYEKL. V lost 2 bases and J 1 base, leaving 7 bases between the germline ends. The CDR3 contains 14 residues. CDR3 coding DNA: TGCGCCAGCAGCCAACCCCTGGGCACAGATACGCAGTATTTT. This codes for CASSQPLGTDTQYF.

This clonotype occurred a few times. The V call is TRBV2, the J call TRBJ1-2; no firm D call. V was shortened by 5 bases and J by 8 bases, with 21 bases between the two germline ends. This CDR3 has 15 residues. The germline V gene has CDR1 SNHLY and CDR2 FYNNEI. CDR3 protein: CASSLRWRQREGYTF. The CDR3, as DNA: TGTGCCAGCAGTCTCCGGTGGCGGCAGAGAGAAGGCTACACCTTC.

The rearrangement joins TRBV7-2 to TRBJ2-7, with TRBD1 matching over 8 bases. CDR1 SGHTA and CDR2 FQGNSA come from the germline V gene. The CDR3 has 14 residues. Unmatched junction bases numbered 1, after V lost 1 base and J lost 2 bases. The CDR3 DNA reads as TGTGCCAGCAGCTTAGAGGACAGGGCCTACGAGCAGTACTTC. Protein product: CASSLEDRAYEQYF.